These 32 T cell receptor beta chains share one sample of origin, sequenced in a study of CD8 T cells in ankylosing spondylitis (dated by TCRdb to 2016 to 2017). The library was made by 5' RACE. The listed sequencing device is Illumina HiSeq 2500. The raw public data were reprocessed by TCRdb itself: fastp quality trimming at Q25, MiXCR clonotype calling, in-frame beta chains only. A single entry per CDR3 protein holds the most common genes and DNA from its merged rows. The sample table contains about 250,000 distinct CDR3 sequences; only one count was recorded for around 25% of them. The top ten hold over 0.55% of the sample. Sample: blood, either unsorted or a sorted T cell fraction (not recorded which). These receptors all come from a male donor with ankylosing spondylitis or in good health (not recorded which).

In its sample, this clonotype was seen many times. V usage is TRBV20-1 and J usage is TRBJ1-5; D perhaps matches TRBD1 (5 bases). The germline V and J ends were trimmed by 3 bases and 1 base, with 19 bases remaining between them. This CDR3 spans 17 amino acids. Per the germline V gene, CDR1 is DFQATT and CDR2 is SNEGSKA (reference sequence). DNA for the CDR3: TGCAGTGCTAGGCTGGACCACGGGGCGAGGAGCAATCAGCCCCAGCATTTT. Encoded protein: CSARLDHGARSNQPQHF.

This clonotype was recorded many times. CDR3: CSARDPVSSSNQPQHF. Written as DNA, the CDR3 is TGCAGTGCTAGAGATCCTGTCAGCTCTAGCAATCAGCCCCAGCATTTT. This chain connects TRBV20-1 to TRBJ1-5; D gene unclear. Germline CDR1 and CDR2: DFQATT and SNEGSKA (reference sequence). The CDR3 is made up of 16 amino acids. V dropped 0 bases and J dropped 0 bases, with 12 bases sitting between them.

The CDR3 protein is CSAVGDAHLGQFF. CDR3 in DNA: TGCAGTGCTGTAGGGGACGCCCACCTGGGGCAGTTCTTC. V and J are TRBV20-1 and TRBJ2-1; D may be TRBD1 or TRBD2 (5 bases each). This CDR3 is 13 amino acids long. V was cut by 5 bases and J by 12 bases, with 20 bases left in between. Germline-derived CDR1 and CDR2 are DFQATT and SNEGSKA (reference sequence).

The V gene is TRBV12-3 or TRBV12-4, the J gene TRBJ2-3; no clear D gene. CDR3 length: 14 amino acids. Trimming cost V 3 bases and J 2 bases, with 9 bases left between them. The CDR3 spells CASSFGRFTDTQYF. The CDR3 DNA is TGTGCCAGCAGTTTTGGGCGGTTCACAGATACGCAGTATTTT.

This clonotype was detected only a few times. The chain combines TRBV20-1 with TRBJ2-3; the D is unclear. The CDR3 has 15 amino acids. Germline V gene lookup returns CDR1 DFQATT and CDR2 SNEGSKA (reference sequence). The V and J ends lost 6 bases and 0 bases respectively, with 16 bases between them. CDR3 amino acids: CSARMVAASTDTQYF. The DNA for the CDR3 is TGCAGTGCCCGGATGGTGGCGGCCAGCACAGATACGCAGTATTTT.

This chain connects TRBV12-3 or TRBV12-4 to TRBJ2-1; 9 bases fit TRBD2. J lost 3 bases, V lost 7 bases, and 7 bases had no gene match. The CDR3 covers 15 residues. CDR3 bases: TGTGCCAGCACCTTCAGGCGGGGGGGCTACAATGAGCAGTTCTTC. Residues: CASTFRRGGYNEQFF.

The chain joins TRBV5-1 to TRBJ2-1; TRBD2 matches 7 bases. With V trimmed by 8 bases and J by 0 bases, 8 bases remained unmatched. This CDR3 contains 15 residues. Per the germline V gene, CDR1 is SGHRS and CDR2 is YFSETQ. CDR3 coding DNA: TGCGCCAGTTTACAGCGGGATAGCTCCTACAATGAGCAGTTCTTC. It yields the protein CASLQRDSSYNEQFF.

This clonotype came up many times. This chain connects TRBV20-1 to TRBJ2-1; 12 positions match TRBD2. The CDR3 extends over 17 amino acids. Germline lookup yields CDR1 DFQATT and CDR2 SNEGSKA (reference sequence). The junction had 6 bases not matched to a gene; V was cut back by 3 bases and J by 0 bases. Here the CDR3 DNA reads TGCAGTGCTAGGGGACTAGCGGGTCTGAGCTCCTACAATGAGCAGTTCTTC. Amino acids: CSARGLAGLSSYNEQFF.

The rearrangement links TRBV20-1 to TRBJ2-3; the D gene is possibly TRBD1 (5 bases). This CDR3 comprises 13 residues. The V end lost 4 bases, the J end lost 2 bases, and 10 bases lay between the germline ends. CDR1 DFQATT and CDR2 SNEGSKA come from the germline V gene (reference sequence). CDR3 nucleotide sequence: TGCAGTGCTACAGGGCCCTACACAGATACGCAGTATTTT. Amino acid sequence: CSATGPYTDTQYF.

The chain couples TRBV6-5 to TRBJ2-1, with TRBD2 matching 11 bases. This CDR3 spans 16 amino acids. Per germline, CDR1 MNHEY and CDR2 SVGAGI. The V segment lost 4 bases and the J segment 1 base; nucleotides outside the gene matches: 3. For the CDR3, the DNA is TGTGCCAGCAGTTCACTAGCGGGGGTTTCCTACAATGAGCAGTTCTTC. Protein product: CASSSLAGVSYNEQFF.

This clonotype occurred a few times. This chain joins TRBV20-1 and TRBJ1-1; D uncertain. Germline CDR1 DFQATT, CDR2 SNEGSKA (reference sequence). Between the trimmed V and J ends, which lost 5 bases and 3 bases, there was a span of 16 bases. The CDR3 has 14 residues. The CDR3 sequence: CSAYLFRRDTEAFF. The CDR3 DNA reads TGCAGTGCTTACCTTTTCCGGCGTGACACTGAAGCTTTCTTT.

This clonotype was recorded a few times. The chain couples TRBV20-1 to TRBJ2-5, with D possibly being TRBD2 (6 bases). The V end was cut by 7 bases, the J end by 2 bases, with 11 bases between. CDR1 DFQATT and CDR2 SNEGSKA come from the germline V gene (reference sequence). The CDR3 contains 12 residues. The CDR3 loop reads CSGAGLQETQYF. The CDR3, as DNA: TGCAGTGGGGCGGGGCTGCAAGAGACCCAGTACTTC.

The table lists this clonotype with a count of one. This chain connects TRBV5-5 to TRBJ2-1; D not certain. The CDR3 covers 15 residues. V was clipped by 2 bases and J by 0 bases, with 9 bases between them. Germline V gives CDR1 SGHKS, CDR2 YYEKEE (reference sequence). The CDR3 reads CASSFGESSYNEQFF. DNA of the CDR3: TGTGCCAGCAGCTTTGGGGAAAGCTCCTACAATGAGCAGTTCTTC.

A word on this clonotype: Given a much more abundant clone one base away, this may be a read error. The genes are TRBV20-1 and TRBJ2-3, with TRBD1 as a possible D gene (6 bases). V lost 8 bases, J lost 2 bases, and 11 bases lay in between. This CDR3 comprises 12 residues. CDR1 and CDR2 (germline): DFQATT, SNEGSKA (reference sequence). CDR3 in amino acids: CSTNRDTDTQYF. The CDR3 nucleotides are TGCAGTACCAACAGGGACACAGATACGCAGTATTTT.

Concerning this clonotype: An end of the junction does not agree with germline; a read error may underlie this. The CDR3 loop reads CASLIYYEQFF. In DNA form, the CDR3 reads TGTGCCAGCTTGATCTACTATGAGCAGTTCTTC. This chain links TRBV2 with TRBJ2-1; no clear D gene. The germline gives CDR1 SNHLY, CDR2 FYNNEI. CDR3 length: 11 residues. Full variable domain (outside the CDR3, taken from reference TRBV2 and TRBJ2-1): EPEVTQTPSHQVTQMGQEVILRCVPISNHLYFYWYRQILGQKVEFLVSFYNNEISEKSEIFDDQFSVERPDGSNFTLKIRSTKLEDSAMYFCASLIYYEQFFGPGTRLTVL.

The table lists this clonotype with many counts. V usage is TRBV12-3 or TRBV12-4 and J usage is TRBJ2-7; 9 positions agree with TRBD1. The trim removed 6 bases at V and 3 bases at J, leaving 6 bases unmatched. This CDR3 comprises 14 residues. The CDR3 sequence: CASSHGQGIYEQYF. The CDR3 DNA sequence: TGTGCCAGCAGCCACGGACAGGGGATCTACGAGCAGTACTTC.

This clonotype was recorded many times. This chain connects TRBV12-3 or TRBV12-4 to TRBJ2-1, with 8 bases fitting TRBD2. CDR3 size: 16 residues. V was clipped by 6 bases and J by 2 bases; unmatched bases: 9. The CDR3 sequence: CASRRRGGETYNEQFF. The DNA of the CDR3 is TGTGCCAGCAGGCGCCGGGGGGGGGAGACCTACAATGAGCAGTTCTTC.

The chain links TRBV2 to TRBJ2-5, with TRBD2 identical over 8 bases. After removal of 8 bases from V and 5 bases from J, the junction contained 7 bases not matched to a gene. Germline V gene sequence: CDR1 SNHLY, CDR2 FYNNEI. This CDR3 is built from 13 residues. CDR3 region: CASGFSGAETQYF. The CDR3 DNA reads TGTGCCAGCGGATTTAGCGGGGCGGAGACCCAGTACTTC.

The V call is TRBV10-1, the J call TRBJ2-3; maybe TRBD1 (5 bases). The CDR3 consists of 15 residues. V dropped 4 bases and J dropped 0 bases, with 11 bases sitting between them. The V gene's germline CDR1 is WNHNN and CDR2 SYGVQD (reference sequence). CDR3 sequence: CASSVRKGSTDTQYF. The CDR3 bases are TGCGCCAGCAGTGTCAGGAAGGGGAGCACAGATACGCAGTATTTT.

The chain joins TRBV4-1 to TRBJ2-5; D may correspond to TRBD1 or TRBD2 (5 bases each). This CDR3 comprises 13 residues. V was clipped by 0 bases and J by 7 bases, with 9 bases between them. Germline CDR1 MGHRA, CDR2 YSYEKL. Written as DNA, the CDR3 is TGCGCCAGCAGCCAAGACCCCGGGGCGACCCAGTACTTC. It specifies CASSQDPGATQYF.

The chain is built from TRBV12-3 or TRBV12-4 and TRBJ2-3, with 8 bases fitting TRBD1. The ends lost 5 bases at V and 1 base at J; junction bases unmatched: 5. This CDR3 spans 15 amino acids. The CDR3 spells CASSQGALGTDTQYF. CDR3 nucleotide sequence: TGTGCCAGCAGTCAGGGGGCGCTGGGCACAGATACGCAGTATTTT.

This clonotype was observed at least ten times. One junction end disagrees with the germline gene, perhaps due to a read error. The rearrangement links TRBV24-1 to TRBJ2-5, with D unresolved. The CDR3 has 13 residues. CDR1 is KGHDR, CDR2 SFDVKD, per germline. CDR3 bases: TGTGCCACCAGTGTTTTGGGCAGGGAGACCCAGTACTTC. Translation gives CATSVLGRETQYF.

The J gene is TRBJ2-7, the V gene TRBV9; D perhaps matches TRBD2 (6 bases). The CDR3 runs to 14 residues. V lost 4 bases, J lost 3 bases, and 14 bases lay in between. Germline values: CDR1 SGDLS, CDR2 YYNGEE. CDR3 in amino acids: CASSPHTGVYEQYF. For the CDR3, the DNA is TGTGCCAGCAGCCCTCATACGGGGGTCTACGAGCAGTACTTC. The complete variable domain, with remaining parts taken from reference TRBV9 and TRBJ2-7, reads DSGVTQTPKHLITATGQRVTLRCSPRSGDLSVYWYQQSLDQGLQFLIQYYNGEERAKGNILERFSAQQFPDLHSELNLSSLELGDSALYFCASSPHTGVYEQYFGPGTRLTVT.

The rearrangement joins TRBV3-1 to TRBJ1-1, with D uncertain. The germline gives CDR1 LGHDT, CDR2 YNNKEL (reference sequence). V lost 1 base to trimming and J lost 1 base, with 7 bases between them. This CDR3 has 14 residues. This CDR3 reads CASSQAIRNTEAFF. The CDR3 bases are TGTGCCAGCAGCCAAGCGATCCGGAACACTGAAGCTTTCTTT.

At least ten counts were recorded for this clonotype. This sequence joins TRBV10-3 and TRBJ1-5, with D uncertain. This CDR3 is built from 13 residues. V lost 0 bases and J lost 4, with 4 bases in between. Germline values: CDR1 ENHRY, CDR2 SYGVKD. The CDR3 nucleotides read TGTGCCATCAGTGAGTCTGAGAATCAGCCCCAGCATTTT. Translation: CAISESENQPQHF.

This clonotype was counted between two and nine times. The CDR3 DNA is TGCAGTGCAACCAGCAGGGTCGAAAACACTGAAGCTTTCTTT. Translated, it gives CSATSRVENTEAFF. The V and J genes are TRBV20-1 and TRBJ1-1, with D tentatively TRBD1 (5 bases). Germline CDR1 DFQATT, CDR2 SNEGSKA (reference sequence). V was trimmed by 6 bases and J by 2 bases, leaving 16 bases between them. The CDR3 runs 14 residues.

This clonotype was detected once. One base away lies a much larger clone, so this may be a sequencing read error. The rearrangement joins TRBV20-1 to TRBJ2-3; the match to TRBD1 covers 9 bases. The junction had 7 bases not matched to a gene; V was cut back by 4 bases and J by 5 bases. Germline V gene data show CDR1 as DFQATT and CDR2 as SNEGSKA (reference sequence). The CDR3 runs 14 residues. The chain's CDR3 is CSATGQGGIDTQYF. The CDR3 nucleotides read TGCAGTGCTACGGGACAGGGAGGCATAGATACGCAGTATTTT.

This chain connects TRBV10-3 to TRBJ2-5; the match to TRBD2 covers 10 bases. Trimming at V came to 2 bases and at J to 1 base, leaving 4 bases not matched to a gene. The CDR3 covers 16 residues. The V gene's germline CDR1 is ENHRY and CDR2 SYGVKD. The CDR3, as DNA: TGTGCCATCAGTGAGGGGGGACTAGCGACCCAAGAGACCCAGTACTTC. Residues: CAISEGGLATQETQYF.

The J gene is TRBJ2-3, the V gene TRBV5-1, with TRBD2 as a possible D gene (5 bases). This CDR3 is built from 17 residues. From germline, CDR1 is SGHRS and CDR2 YFSETQ. V lost 4 bases to trimming and J lost 0 bases, with 18 bases between them. The CDR3 DNA follows: TGCGCCAGCAGCCCACCGGACGGGATGGGCAGCACAGATACGCAGTATTTT. It is translated as CASSPPDGMGSTDTQYF.

In this sample, this clonotype turned up many times. The chain recombines TRBV20-1 with TRBJ2-3; the D is unclear. The CDR3 has 12 amino acids. V was cut by 2 bases and J by 2 bases, with 5 bases left in between. CDR1 and CDR2 from the germline V gene are DFQATT and SNEGSKA (reference sequence). Here the CDR3 reads CSARRFTDTQYF. Here the CDR3 DNA reads TGCAGTGCTAGACGGTTCACAGATACGCAGTATTTT.

This clonotype was counted at least ten times. The chain links TRBV20-1 to TRBJ1-4, with 7 positions matching TRBD1. Trimming at V came to 4 bases and at J to 10 bases, leaving 9 bases not matched to a gene. Germline CDR1 is DFQATT and CDR2 is SNEGSKA (reference sequence). CDR3 length: 13 amino acids. The CDR3: CSATDRVVGKLFF. CDR3 DNA sequence: TGCAGTGCTACCGACAGGGTAGTTGGAAAACTGTTTTTT.

This clonotype has a count of ten or more. This chain uses TRBV7-3 with TRBJ1-1, with TRBD1 as a possible D gene (6 bases). This CDR3 region has 14 residues. V was shortened by 6 bases and J by 8 bases, with 19 bases between the two germline ends. CDR1 SGHTA and CDR2 FQGTGA come from the germline V gene. CDR3 DNA sequence: TGTGCCAGCAGTCAAACAGGGCAAAATGGGGAAGCTTTCTTT. Its translation: CASSQTGQNGEAFF.